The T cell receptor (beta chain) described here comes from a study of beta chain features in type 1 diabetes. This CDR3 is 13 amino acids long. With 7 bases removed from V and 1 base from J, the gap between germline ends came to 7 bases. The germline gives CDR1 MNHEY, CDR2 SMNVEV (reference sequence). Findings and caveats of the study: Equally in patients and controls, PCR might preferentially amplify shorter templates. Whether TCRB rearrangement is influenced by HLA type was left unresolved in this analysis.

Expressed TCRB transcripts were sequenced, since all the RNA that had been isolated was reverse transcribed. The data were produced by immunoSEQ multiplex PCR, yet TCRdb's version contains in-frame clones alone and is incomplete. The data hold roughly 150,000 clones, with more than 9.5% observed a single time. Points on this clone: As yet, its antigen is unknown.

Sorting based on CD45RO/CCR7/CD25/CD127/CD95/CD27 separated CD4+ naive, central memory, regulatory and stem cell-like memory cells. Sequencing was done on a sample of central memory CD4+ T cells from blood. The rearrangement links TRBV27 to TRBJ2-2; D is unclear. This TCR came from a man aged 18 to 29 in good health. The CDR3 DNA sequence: TGTGCCAGCACACAGCAGAACACCGGGGAGCTGTTTTTT. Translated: CASTQQNTGELFF.